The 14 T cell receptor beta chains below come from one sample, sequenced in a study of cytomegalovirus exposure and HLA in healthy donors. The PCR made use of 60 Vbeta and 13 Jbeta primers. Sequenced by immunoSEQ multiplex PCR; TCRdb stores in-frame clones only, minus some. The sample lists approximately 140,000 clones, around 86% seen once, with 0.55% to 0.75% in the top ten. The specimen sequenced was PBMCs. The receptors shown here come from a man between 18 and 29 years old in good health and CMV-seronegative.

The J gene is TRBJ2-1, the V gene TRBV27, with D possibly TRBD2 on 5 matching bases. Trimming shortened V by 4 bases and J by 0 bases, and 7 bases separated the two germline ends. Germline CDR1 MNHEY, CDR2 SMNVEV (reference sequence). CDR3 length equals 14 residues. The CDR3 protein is CASSSGSSYNEQFF. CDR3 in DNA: TGTGCCAGCAGTTCGGGAAGCTCCTACAATGAGCAGTTCTTC.

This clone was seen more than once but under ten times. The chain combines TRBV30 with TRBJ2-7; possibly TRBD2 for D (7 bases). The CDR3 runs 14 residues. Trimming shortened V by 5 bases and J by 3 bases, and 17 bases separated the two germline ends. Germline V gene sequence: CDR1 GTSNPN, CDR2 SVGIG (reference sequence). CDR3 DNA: TGTGCCTGGTACCGGCGGGGGCGGGACTACGAGCAGTACTTC. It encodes CAWYRRGRDYEQYF.

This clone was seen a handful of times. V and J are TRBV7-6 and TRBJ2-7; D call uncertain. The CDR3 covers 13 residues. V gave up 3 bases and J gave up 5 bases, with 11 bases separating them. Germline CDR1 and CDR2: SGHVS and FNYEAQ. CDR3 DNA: TGTGCCAGCAGCTTTACCCGTCGGGACGAGCAGTACTTC. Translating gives CASSFTRRDEQYF.

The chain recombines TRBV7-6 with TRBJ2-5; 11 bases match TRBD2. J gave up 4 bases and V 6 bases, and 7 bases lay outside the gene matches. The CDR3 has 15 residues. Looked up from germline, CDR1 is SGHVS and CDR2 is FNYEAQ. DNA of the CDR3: TGTGCCAGCAGTTCCACTAGCGGGGGCCCAGAGACCCAGTACTTC. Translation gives CASSSTSGGPETQYF. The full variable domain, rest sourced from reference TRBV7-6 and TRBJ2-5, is GAGVSQSPRYKVTKRGQDVALRCDPISGHVSLYWYRQALGQGPEFLTYFNYEAQQDKSGLPNDRFSAERPEGSISTLTIQRTEQRDSAMYRCASSSTSGGPETQYFGPGTRLLVL.

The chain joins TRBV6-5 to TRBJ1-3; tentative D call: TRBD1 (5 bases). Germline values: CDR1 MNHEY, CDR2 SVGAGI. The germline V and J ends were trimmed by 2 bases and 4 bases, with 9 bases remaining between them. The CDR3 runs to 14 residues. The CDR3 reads CASSYRGAGNTIYF. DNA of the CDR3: TGTGCCAGCAGTTACAGGGGCGCGGGAAACACCATATATTTT.

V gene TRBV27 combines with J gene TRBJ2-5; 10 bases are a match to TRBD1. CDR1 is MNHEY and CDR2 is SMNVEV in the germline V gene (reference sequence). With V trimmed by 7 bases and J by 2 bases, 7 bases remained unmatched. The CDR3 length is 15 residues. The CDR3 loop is CASKLGQGIQETQYF. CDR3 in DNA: TGTGCCAGCAAGCTGGGACAGGGGATTCAAGAGACCCAGTACTTC.

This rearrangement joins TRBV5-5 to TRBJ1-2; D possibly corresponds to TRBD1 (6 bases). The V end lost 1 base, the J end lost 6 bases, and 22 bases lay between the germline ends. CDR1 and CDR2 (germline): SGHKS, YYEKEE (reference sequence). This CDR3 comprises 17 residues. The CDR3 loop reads CASSLKESGGLLDGYTF. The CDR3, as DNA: TGTGCCAGCAGCTTGAAGGAGTCGGGGGGCCTGCTCGATGGCTACACCTTC.

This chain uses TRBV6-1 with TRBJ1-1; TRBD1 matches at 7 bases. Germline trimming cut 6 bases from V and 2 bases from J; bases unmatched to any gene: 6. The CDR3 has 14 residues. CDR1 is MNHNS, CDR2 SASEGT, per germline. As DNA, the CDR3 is TGTGCCAGCAGCGTGGACAGGTTAAACACTGAAGCTTTCTTT. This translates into CASSVDRLNTEAFF.

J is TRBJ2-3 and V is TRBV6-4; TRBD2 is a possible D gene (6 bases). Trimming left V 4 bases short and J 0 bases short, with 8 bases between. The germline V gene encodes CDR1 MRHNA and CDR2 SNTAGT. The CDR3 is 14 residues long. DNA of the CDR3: TGTGCCAGCAGTGCGGGACTCAGCACAGATACGCAGTATTTT. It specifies CASSAGLSTDTQYF.

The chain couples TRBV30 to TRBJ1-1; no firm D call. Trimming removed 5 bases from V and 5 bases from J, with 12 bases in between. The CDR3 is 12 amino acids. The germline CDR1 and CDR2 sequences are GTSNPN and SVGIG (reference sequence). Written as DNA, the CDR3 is TGTGCCTGGGAGCCGGTGTCGACTGAAGCTTTCTTT. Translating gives CAWEPVSTEAFF.

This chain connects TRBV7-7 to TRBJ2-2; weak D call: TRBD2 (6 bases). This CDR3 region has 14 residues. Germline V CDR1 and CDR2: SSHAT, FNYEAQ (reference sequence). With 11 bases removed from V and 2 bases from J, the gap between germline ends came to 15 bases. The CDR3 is CAAGLGGNTGELFF. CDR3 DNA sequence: TGTGCCGCAGGTCTGGGGGGAAACACCGGGGAGCTGTTTTTT.

CDR3 loop: CSVVLQGAGEQYF. CDR3 DNA sequence: TGCAGCGTTGTCCTTCAGGGGGCGGGCGAGCAGTACTTC. V and J are TRBV29-1 and TRBJ2-7, with TRBD1 matching 8 bases. Germline lookup yields CDR1 SQVTM and CDR2 ANQGSEA. The V and J ends lost 4 bases and 6 bases, in that order; junction bases with no gene match: 8. CDR3 length: 13 residues.

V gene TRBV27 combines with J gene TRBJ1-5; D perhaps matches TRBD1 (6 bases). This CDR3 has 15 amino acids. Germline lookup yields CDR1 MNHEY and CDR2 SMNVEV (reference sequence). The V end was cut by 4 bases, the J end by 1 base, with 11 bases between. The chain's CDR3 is CASSSEGVSNQPQHF. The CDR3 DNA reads TGTGCCAGCAGTTCCGAGGGGGTGAGCAATCAGCCCCAGCATTTT.

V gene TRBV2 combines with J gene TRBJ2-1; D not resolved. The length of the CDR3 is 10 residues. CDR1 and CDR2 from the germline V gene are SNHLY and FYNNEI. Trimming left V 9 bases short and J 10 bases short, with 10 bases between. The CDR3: CASDSSEQFF. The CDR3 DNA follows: TGTGCCAGTGACTCGAGCGAGCAGTTCTTC.